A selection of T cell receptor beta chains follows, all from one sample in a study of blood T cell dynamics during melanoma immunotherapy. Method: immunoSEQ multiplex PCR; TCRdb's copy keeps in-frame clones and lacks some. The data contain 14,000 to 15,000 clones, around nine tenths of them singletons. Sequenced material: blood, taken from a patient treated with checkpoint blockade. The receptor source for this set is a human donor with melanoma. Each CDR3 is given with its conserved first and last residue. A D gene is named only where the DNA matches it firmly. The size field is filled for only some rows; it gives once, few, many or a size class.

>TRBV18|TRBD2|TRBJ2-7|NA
TGTGCCAGCTCACCACGGGGATCTAGCGGGAGCTACGAGCAGTACTTC
CASSPRGSSGSYEQYF
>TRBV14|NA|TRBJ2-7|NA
TGTGCCAGCAGCCAAGTACAGGGTAGGGGCGAGCAGTACTTC
CASSQVQGRGEQYF
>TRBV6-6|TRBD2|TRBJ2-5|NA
TGTGCCAGCAGCGGTGTAGCGGGAGCGGGGGAGACCCAGTACTTC
CASSGVAGAGETQYF
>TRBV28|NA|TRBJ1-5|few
TGTGCCAGCAGTTTAGGGGTCCCAGGGGAAAATCAGCCCCAGCATTTT
CASSLGVPGENQPQHF
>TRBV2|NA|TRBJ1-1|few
TGTGCCTCCCATGTGGGGTTTTACACCGACGGAGCTTTCTTT
CASHVGFYTDGAFF
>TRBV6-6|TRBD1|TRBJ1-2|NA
TGTGCCAGCAGCAGGGACAGGACATCCTATGGCTACACCTTC
CASSRDRTSYGYTF
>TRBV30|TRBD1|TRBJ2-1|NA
TGTGCCTGGAACAGGGGGCCCAATGAGCAGTTCTTC
CAWNRGPNEQFF
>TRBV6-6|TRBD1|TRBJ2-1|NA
TGTGCCAGCAGTTTCTCGCCGGGACAGGTCTTTAATGAGCAGTTCTTC
CASSFSPGQVFNEQFF
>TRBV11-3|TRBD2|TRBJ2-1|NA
TGTGCCAGCAGCTCCGGGACTAGCGTCGACAGCTCCTACAATGAGCAGTTCTTC
CASSSGTSVDSSYNEQFF
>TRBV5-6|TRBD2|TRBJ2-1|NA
TGTGCCAGCAGCTTGGTCGGGGGGTACAATGAGCAGTTCTTC
CASSLVGGYNEQFF
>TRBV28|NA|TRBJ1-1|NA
TGTGCCAGCAGTTTAGTCTCATATTATGGGGGTACTGAAGCTTTCTTT
CASSLVSYYGGTEAFF
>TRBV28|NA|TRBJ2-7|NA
TGTGCCAGCAGAAAGAGACAGGGAGGGTACGAGCAGTACTTC
CASRKRQGGYEQYF
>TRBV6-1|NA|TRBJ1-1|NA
TGTGCCAGCAGGAACCTTGGGGACACTGAAGCTTTCTTT
CASRNLGDTEAFF
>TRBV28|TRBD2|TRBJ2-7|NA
TGTGCCAGCAGGCTCGGGACTAGCGGTAGGGGCTACGAGCAGTACTTC
CASRLGTSGRGYEQYF
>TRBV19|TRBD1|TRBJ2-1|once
TGTGCCAGTTGTAAGGGACAGGGGCTGGATGAGCAGTTCTTC
CASCKGQGLDEQFF
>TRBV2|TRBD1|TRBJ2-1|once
TGTGCCAGCAGCAGAGGGGGGACAGGGGTTCACGGTGAGCAGTTCTTC
CASSRGGTGVHGEQFF
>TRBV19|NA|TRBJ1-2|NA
TGTGCCAGTAGTATAGGGCAGGGCCCCTATGGCTACACCTTC
CASSIGQGPYGYTF
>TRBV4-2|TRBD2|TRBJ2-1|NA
TGTGCCAGCAGCCAAAATGTAGCGGGACTCAATGAGCAGTTCTTC
CASSQNVAGLNEQFF
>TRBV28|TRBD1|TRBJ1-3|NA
TGTGCCAGCAGTTGGACAGGGGGAAGCTCTGGAAACACCATATATTTT
CASSWTGGSSGNTIYF
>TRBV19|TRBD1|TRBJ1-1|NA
TGTGCCAGTAGTGTAGGGGACAGGACCACTGAAGCTTTCTTT
CASSVGDRTTEAFF
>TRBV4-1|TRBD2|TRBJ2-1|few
TGCGCCAGCAGCCAGGAAGCTAGCGGGAGGGCCGCGGGGGCCTACAATGAGCAGTTCTTC
CASSQEASGRAAGAYNEQFF
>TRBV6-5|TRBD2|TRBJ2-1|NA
TGTGCCAGCACCACCGCGGGGACGGGGGGGAATGAGCAGTTCTTC
CASTTAGTGGNEQFF
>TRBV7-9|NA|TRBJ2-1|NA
TGTGCCAGCAGCTTAGACCGCAGCGGCGGAAGGTTCTTC
CASSLDRSGGRFF
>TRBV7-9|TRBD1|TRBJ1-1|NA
TGTGCCAGCAGCGAATGGACAGGCGGTACTGAAGCTTTCTTT
CASSEWTGGTEAFF
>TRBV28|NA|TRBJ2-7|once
TGTGCCAGCAGTTTAGGTAGCGGTCTCAGGAGCTCCTACGAGCAGTACTTC
CASSLGSGLRSSYEQYF
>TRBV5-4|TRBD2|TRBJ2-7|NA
TGTGCCAGCAGCCGCGGACTAGCGGGAGGTCGAAACTACGAGCAGTACTTC
CASSRGLAGGRNYEQYF
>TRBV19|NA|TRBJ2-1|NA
TGTGCCAGTAGTATAGCTCGCCAGAACAATGAGCAGTTCTTC
CASSIARQNNEQFF
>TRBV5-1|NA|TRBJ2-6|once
TGCGCCAGCAGCTCCCAGGTTACCTCTGGGGCCAACGTCCTGACTTTC
CASSSQVTSGANVLTF
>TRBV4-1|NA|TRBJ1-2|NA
TGCGCCAGCAGCCAAGTGGGCGCTGAGGCCGTTGGCTACACCTTC
CASSQVGAEAVGYTF
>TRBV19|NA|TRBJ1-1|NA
TGTGCCAGTAGTAACATGAACACTGAAGCTTTCTTT
CASSNMNTEAFF
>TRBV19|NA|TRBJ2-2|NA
TGTGCCAGTAGTATAGTCGTGACTAGTTTGACCGGGGAGCTGTTTTTT
CASSIVVTSLTGELFF
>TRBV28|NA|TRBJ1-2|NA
TGTGCCAGCAGTTTGTACGCGATGCTGGGCTATGGCTACACCTTC
CASSLYAMLGYGYTF
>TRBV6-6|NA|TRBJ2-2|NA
TGTGCCAGCAAAGGGCCCGGGGAGCTGTTTTTT
CASKGPGELFF
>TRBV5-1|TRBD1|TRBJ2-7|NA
TGCGCCAGCTCCCCGGTGGGGACAGCACAGGGTACAAGCTCCTACGAGCAGTACTTC
CASSPVGTAQGTSSYEQYF
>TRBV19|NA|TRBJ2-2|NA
TGTGCCAGTAGTATAGTCCTGAACACCGGGGAGCTGTTTTTT
CASSIVLNTGELFF
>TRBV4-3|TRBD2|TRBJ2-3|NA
TGCGCCAGCAGCCAAGATATAGGCCCCCCTCTAGCGGGGTACACAGATACGCAGTATTTT
CASSQDIGPPLAGYTDTQYF
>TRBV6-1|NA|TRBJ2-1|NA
TGTGCCAGCACCGCACCCTCCTCCTACAATGAGCAGTTCTTC
CASTAPSSYNEQFF
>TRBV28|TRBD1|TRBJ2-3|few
TGTGCCAGCAGTCGACAGGGAGCCACAGATACGCAGTATTTT
CASSRQGATDTQYF
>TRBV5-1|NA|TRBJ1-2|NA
TGCGCCAGCAGCTTAGACAGCTATGGCTACACCTTC
CASSLDSYGYTF
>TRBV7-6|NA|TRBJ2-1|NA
TGTGCCAGCAGCCTGGATCATGGGGGAAAGCAGTTCTTC
CASSLDHGGKQFF